This T cell receptor (beta chain) stems from a study of T cell responses to AZD1222 COVID-19 vaccine (dated by TCRdb to the early 2020s). A note on the overall study: AZD1222 recipients whose second dose came at about 4 weeks and those whose second dose came at about 12 weeks were combined into one group, since spike-specific TCR depth and breadth did not differ between the two schedules. A total of over 230 trial participants underwent TCR sequencing, of whom 200 to 220 had received two doses of AZD1222 and some 26 had received two doses of the MenACWY control vaccine. Trial participants were enrolled by age into 18-55, 56-69 and 70-plus year subgroups, with around 140, 26 and 57 TCR-sequenced participants respectively. What the work shows at the level of the full study, not this receptor alone: Conclusions about previously exposed vaccinees were limited because only six AZD1222 recipients were SARS-CoV-2 seropositive at baseline. A significant rise in spike-specific TCR breadth and depth was observed after two AZD1222 doses relative to day 0 and relative to MenACWY recipients. The whole spike protein was spanned by vaccine-associated CD4 TCRs, and dominant responses were seen in regions 160-218 and 743-854. In the small 56-69-year group, the increase in depth fell short of significance, most likely because of low power. Reportedly, close to half of the unique spike-specific TCRs recognized epitopes lying outside the regions that are mutated in the B.1.351 and B.1.1.7 variants. Participants were mostly white British, with more females than males. The authors suggested clonal diversity may have been underestimated. Because no samples from the day 14 peak response were available, repertoires could be characterized only after the peak T cell response.

The CDR3 regions of human TCRbeta chains were analyzed by immunosequencing. The original pipeline was this. Repertoire TCRs were matched against a reference library of SARS-CoV-2-specific TCRs generated with the MIRA antigen-specificity platform. Breadth meant the fraction of unique TCRs that were SARS-CoV-2-associated, whereas depth meant the fraction of total T cells that were SARS-CoV-2-associated. Using the MIRA data, each spike-specific TCR was assigned both to the spike region to which the TCR was reactive and to a CD4 or CD8 class. Log10-transformed breadth and depth values were compared by one-way ANOVA with Sidak's multiple comparisons tests. TCRdb limited this immuneACCESS table to in-frame rearrangements with V and J called. A share of clones is missing; checked studies link under half to unresolved V genes, and the rest is unexplained. V, J and clone size were drawn from that table, and D and trimming were deduced from the DNA. The sample records 110,000 to 150,000 clones, approximately 94% of which are singletons. The ten biggest clones cover under 10% of the sample.

This clone came up once. Its antigen specificity is not known. Nothing much larger sits one base from this clone, and base qualities are not available. Looking up the germline V gene yields CDR1 SGHAT and CDR2 FQNNGV. Between the V and J ends, shortened by 5 bases and 7 bases respectively, the junction contains 14 bases. The cysteine opens and the phenylalanine closes a CDR3 of 14 amino acids. Just the 42-base CDR3 DNA is kept, in frame starting at base 1. Taken with the paper, the label for time point translates to: baseline before first vaccination. Vaccinee samples came from UK trials COV001 and COV002, including a single-blind randomized controlled phase 2/3 trial of AZD1222 (ChAdOx1 nCoV-19) in healthy adults. Trial participant PBMC samples were collected at day 0 and day 28 after the second dose for TCRbeta chain sequencing.

This TCR was recovered from an adult in good health. The chain is assembled from TRBV11-2 and TRBJ1-4; the D gene identity is not certain. Sequenced here: peripheral blood, sampled on day 0 of AZD1222 vaccination. DNA sequence: TGTGCCAGCAGCCCGAGACCGGAAGGTGAAAAACTGTTTTTT. This translates into CASSPRPEGEKLFF.